This T cell receptor beta chain was identified in a study of tumor T cells in aggressive B-cell lymphoma. Sequenced by immunoSEQ multiplex PCR; TCRdb stores in-frame clones only, minus some. The sample shows 2,000 to 2,500 clones, about 86% of them seen only once. This clone has only one observation. This clonotype was obtained from an adult with diffuse large B cell lymphoma. Sequencing was carried out using tumor tissue.

CDR3 DNA: TGTGCCAGCTCGCCGCAGGGGGCGGATGGAAACACCATATATTTT. This sequence encodes CASSPQGADGNTIYF. The chain employs TRBV18 and TRBJ1-3; 8 nucleotides line up with TRBD1. The germline CDR1 and CDR2 sequences are KGHSH and LQKENI. After removal of 6 bases from V and 3 bases from J, the junction contained 7 bases not matched to a gene. This CDR3 has 15 residues. Supplemented by reference TRBV18 and TRBJ1-3, the full variable domain reads NAGVMQNPRHLVRRRGQEARLRCSPMKGHSHVYWYRQLPEEGLKFMVYLQKENIIDESGMPKERFSAEFPKEGPSILRIQQVVRGDSAAYFCASSPQGADGNTIYFGEGSWLTVV.